Listed here are 12 T cell receptor beta chains from one sample, sequenced in a study of blood T cell repertoires in COVID-19. Profiling relied on immunoSEQ multiplex PCR, and the TCRdb table lists in-frame clones only, not all of them. Altogether about 240,000 clones are present, around 81% being singletons, with the ten largest covering roughly 1.9%. The sequenced sample was peripheral blood. The receptors were gathered from a young man who had recovered from COVID-19.

V gene TRBV25-1 combines with J gene TRBJ1-1; TRBD1 might be the D (6 bases). V shed 6 bases and J shed 6 bases, with 20 bases lying between them. The germline V gene encodes CDR1 MGHDK and CDR2 SYGVNS. CDR3 length: 15 amino acids. The CDR3 coding sequence is TGTGCCAGCAGCCAGGACAGTCCGGCGGTCTCTGAAGCTTTCTTT. Encoded protein: CASSQDSPAVSEAFF.

This clone came up once. The chain combines TRBV27 with TRBJ2-5; the match to TRBD1 covers 10 bases. This CDR3 contains 14 residues. V lost 5 bases and J lost 4; bases outside the gene matches: 4. The germline gives CDR1 MNHEY, CDR2 SMNVEV (reference sequence). The CDR3 spells CASSPGTGVETQYF. The CDR3 DNA is TGTGCCAGCAGTCCGGGGACAGGGGTAGAGACCCAGTACTTC.

The genes are TRBV10-1 and TRBJ2-1; no reliable D call. With 3 bases removed from V and 7 bases from J, the gap between germline ends came to 13 bases. CDR1 and CDR2 (germline): WNHNN, SYGVQD (reference sequence). The CDR3 loop spans 14 amino acids. CDR3 region: CASSERPEANEQFF. As DNA, the CDR3 is TGCGCCAGCAGTGAAAGGCCCGAGGCGAATGAGCAGTTCTTC.

Points on this clone: Other nucleotide sequences in the sample specify the same CDR3. This chain connects TRBV5-1 to TRBJ2-5; a weak D match, TRBD2 (5 bases). V lost 5 bases and J 2 bases, leaving 10 bases between the germline ends. Germline V gene sequence: CDR1 SGHRS, CDR2 YFSETQ. The CDR3 has 13 residues. CDR3 region: CASRMTGQETQYF. The CDR3 nucleotides are TGCGCCAGCAGGATGACGGGGCAAGAGACCCAGTACTTC.

The chain links TRBV19 to TRBJ1-1, with 7 bases matching TRBD1. The V gene's germline CDR1 is LNHDA and CDR2 SQIVND (reference sequence). Trimming removed 4 bases from V and 2 bases from J; junction bases left unmatched: 7. The CDR3 runs 15 residues. CDR3 region: CASSTSGTANTEAFF. CDR3 DNA sequence: TGTGCCAGTAGTACCTCCGGGACAGCTAACACTGAAGCTTTCTTT.

This clone was seen more than once but under ten times. The chain links TRBV2 to TRBJ2-2; 10 positions agree with TRBD2. This CDR3 has 16 amino acids. V was clipped by 4 bases and J by 7 bases; unmatched bases: 9. The germline V gene has CDR1 SNHLY and CDR2 FYNNEI. DNA for the CDR3: TGTGCCAGCAGTGTTAAACTAGCGGGGTTCTTCGGGGAGCTGTTTTTT. Protein sequence: CASSVKLAGFFGELFF.

The rearrangement uses TRBV12-5 and TRBJ1-3; D unclear. This CDR3 has 14 residues. V lost 5 bases and J lost 10, with 18 bases in between. Germline V gene sequence: CDR1 LGHNT, CDR2 FRNRAP. The CDR3 is CASGTPLASATIYF. DNA for the CDR3: TGTGCTAGTGGTACCCCCCTAGCGAGCGCGACCATATATTTT.

In the case of this clone: Different DNA sequences within this sample yield the same CDR3. This chain links TRBV5-1 with TRBJ1-5, with D possibly matching TRBD1 (5 bases). V gave up 0 bases and J gave up 7 bases, with 8 bases separating them. The CDR3 is 13 residues long. The germline gives CDR1 SGHRS, CDR2 YFSETQ. The CDR3 is CASSLEGLQPQHF. The CDR3 bases are TGCGCCAGCAGCTTGGAGGGGCTCCAGCCCCAGCATTTT. The full variable domain, in which reference TRBV5-1 and TRBJ1-5 provide the parts outside the CDR3, is KAGVTQTPRYLIKTRGQQVTLSCSPISGHRSVSWYQQTPGQGLQFLFEYFSETQRNKGNFPGRFSGRQFSNSRSEMNVSTLELGDSALYLCASSLEGLQPQHFGDGTRLSIL.

The chain combines TRBV2 with TRBJ2-7; D may be TRBD1 (5 bases). Trimming removed 0 bases at V and 4 bases at J, with 10 bases between. Germline CDR1 and CDR2: SNHLY and FYNNEI. The CDR3 loop spans 14 amino acids. CDR3 nucleotides: TGTGCCAGCAGTGAAGCTTGGGGCCCTTACGAGCAGTACGTC. This codes for CASSEAWGPYEQYV.

This rearrangement joins TRBV7-9 to TRBJ2-1, with 9 bases fitting TRBD2. Germline V gene sequence: CDR1 SEHNR, CDR2 FQNEAQ (reference sequence). The CDR3 runs 14 residues. V was clipped by 7 bases and J by 9 bases; unmatched bases: 10. This chain's CDR3 is CASTGIAGDGEQFF. CDR3 DNA sequence: TGTGCCAGCACCGGAATAGCGGGGGATGGTGAGCAGTTCTTC.

In DNA, the CDR3 is TGCAGTGCTAGTAGCGGGGCGGGTGAGCAGTTCTTC. This encodes CSASSGAGEQFF. The rearrangement joins TRBV20-1 to TRBJ2-1, with TRBD2 identical over 8 bases. Unmatched junction bases numbered 4, after V lost 3 bases and J lost 9 bases. CDR1 DFQATT and CDR2 SNEGSKA come from the germline V gene (reference sequence). There are 12 residues in the CDR3.

This clone was seen only a few times. The chain has TRBV5-4 and TRBJ2-1, with 14 bases identical to TRBD2. CDR1 is SGHNT, CDR2 YYREEE, per germline (reference sequence). V shed 0 bases, J shed 4 bases, and the junction held 3 bases outside the gene matches. The CDR3 is 17 amino acids. CDR3 bases: TGTGCCAGCAGCTTGGATGGACTAGCGGGAGGTTACAATGAGCAGTTCTTC. Protein product: CASSLDGLAGGYNEQFF. Full variable domain (rest looked up from reference TRBV5-4 and TRBJ2-1): ETGVTQSPTHLIKTRGQQVTLRCSSQSGHNTVSWYQQALGQGPQFIFQYYREEENGRGNFPPRFSGLQFPNYSSELNVNALELDDSALYLCASSLDGLAGGYNEQFFGPGTRLTVL.